These T cell receptor beta chains were read from a single sample in a study of OX40 agonist ivuxolimab in advanced cancers. Clones were read by immunoSEQ multiplex PCR, and TCRdb kept only the in-frame ones, dropping some. The table shows roughly 100,000 clones, with 95% to 96% occurring only once. The sample consisted of CD4+ or CD8+ T cells sorted from blood, taken in a trial of the OX40 agonist ivuxolimab. The source is an adult with an advanced solid tumor such as melanoma, head and neck, liver or kidney cancer. CDR3s leave out the opening cysteine and the closing phenylalanine or tryptophan.

TRBJ2-4 6 TRBV21-1 ASRDND
TRBJ2-7 14 TRBV2 ASRAGQGTLSYEQY
TRBJ1-4 9 TRBV20-1 SARENEKLF
TRBJ1-1 10 TRBV10-2 ASTAFNTEAF
TRBJ2-2 12 TRBV5-4 ASSLDPPYGELF
TRBJ1-1 11 TRBV9 ASSVADYTEAF
TRBJ2-7 10 TRBV6-5 ASSYEGCEQY
TRBJ2-7 12 TRBV6-5 ASSPMTGVHEQY
TRBJ1-6 10 TRBV6-1 ASSLGNSPLH
TRBJ2-2 15 TRBV6-1 ASSETGGLQDTGELF
TRBJ1-5 13 TRBV4-1 ASSQERGSDQPQH
TRBJ1-2 9 TRBV6-5 ASAGGGGYT
NA 13 TRBV28 ASRSPIAGHYEQY
TRBJ2-1 11 TRBV7-9 ASSIESLAKQF
TRBJ2-1 13 TRBV6-5 ASRGDSFSYNEQF
TRBJ2-7 14 TRBV5-1 ASSLYPGPGRYEQY
TRBJ1-1 11 TRBV11-2 ASSQQGATEAF
TRBJ2-5 10 TRBV9 ASSAPRETQY
TRBJ2-7 14 TRBV4-1 ASSPPGSSRAGEQY
TRBJ1-1 10 TRBV10-2 ASSSMNTEAF
TRBJ2-7 12 TRBV7-2 ASSSYRASYEQY
TRBJ2-1 10 TRBV6-5 ASRGIYNEQF
TRBJ2-2 13 TRBV28 ASSLLAGETGELF
TRBJ1-1 11 TRBV4-3 ASRQGRNTEAF
TRBJ1-1 11 TRBV27 AASSGGNTEAF
TRBJ2-5 14 TRBV9 ASSAPRQGVQETQY
TRBJ2-3 14 TRBV4-1 ASSQEAGGRTDTQY
TRBJ1-2 11 TRBV5-6 ASSDGANYGYT
TRBJ1-5 13 TRBV6-5 ASSSFRGSNQPQH
TRBJ1-2 12 TRBV28 ASSQSSGGNGYT
TRBJ2-2 14 TRBV19 ASSAGWGAITGELF
TRBJ1-1 10 TRBV7-3 ASSGLSGEAF
TRBJ2-1 11 TRBV7-9 ASSLGDRGRQF
TRBJ2-7 14 TRBV7-9 ASSLARTGGGHEQY
TRBJ1-5 12 TRBV19 ASSWTGGNQPQH
TRBJ2-1 12 TRBV2 ANSPTESYNEQF
TRBJ2-7 14 TRBV4-2 ASSQGIGTSGDEQY
TRBJ2-3 14 TRBV5-1 ASSGGDRGSTDTQY
TRBJ2-2 12 TRBV27 ASRRGTNTGELF
TRBJ2-7 12 TRBV11-2 ASSLEQGKEEQY
TRBJ2-5 8 TRBV14 ASSRETQY
TRBJ2-7 12 TRBV18 ASSREEGPYEQY
TRBJ2-5 12 TRBV14 ASSRTGGQETQY
TRBJ2-3 14 TRBV27 ASSLRLGLAGDTQY
TRBJ2-5 11 TRBV7-2 ASSFTGEETQY